This T cell receptor beta chain came from a study of metastatic and nonmetastatic thyroid tumors. Overall study: Across peripheral blood and tumor or nodule tissue samples taken from malignant and benign thyroid patients, the repertoires were compared with one another. Study-level points and caveats: Reports indicated that malignant thyroid tumors showed significantly higher TCR beta diversity than benign nodules did, in blood and tumor.

In the study's own analysis: Using the CDR3 differences seen across clinicopathological groups, the authors built a distant-metastasis classifier for papillary thyroid cancer, which was meant to discriminate distant-metastatic patients. TCRdb re-processed the PCR reads through MiXCR. These V and J calls derive from TCRdb rather than the authors' analysis. This table has 30,000 to 40,000 clones, over 20% appearing once. Each patient went into thyroid surgery without having received any treatment. Germline-derived CDR1 and CDR2 are SGHAT and FQNNGV. This CDR3 contains 15 residues. The trim removed 0 bases at V and 10 bases at J, leaving 6 bases unmatched. Remarks on this clone: The antigen is not known.

The sequenced material came from tumor tissue. This sequence joins TRBV11-2 and TRBJ2-1, with TRBD2 matching 10 bases. The sequence was collected from a male donor with papillary thyroid cancer or a benign thyroid nodule (not recorded which). Some clones in this sample may be carry-over from other donors' samples. The CDR3 is CASSLEGTSVREQFF. CDR3 DNA: TGTGCCAGCAGCTTAGAAGGGACTAGCGTTAGGGAGCAGTTCTTC.